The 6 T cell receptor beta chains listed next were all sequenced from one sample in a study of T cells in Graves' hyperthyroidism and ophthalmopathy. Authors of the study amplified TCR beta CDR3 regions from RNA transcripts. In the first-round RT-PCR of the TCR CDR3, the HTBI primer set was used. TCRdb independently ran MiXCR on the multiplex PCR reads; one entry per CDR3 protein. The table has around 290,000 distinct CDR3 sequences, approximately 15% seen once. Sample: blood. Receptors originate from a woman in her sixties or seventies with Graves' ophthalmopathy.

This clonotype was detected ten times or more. The CDR3 nucleotides read TGTGCCACCAGTGAGCCCGGGTCCCGATCCGGCAATGAGCAGTTCTTC. As protein: CATSEPGSRSGNEQFF. This chain connects TRBV24-1 to TRBJ2-1, with D unresolved. Germline CDR1 KGHDR, CDR2 SFDVKD. V was clipped by 4 bases and J by 6 bases, with 18 bases between them. This CDR3 has 16 residues.

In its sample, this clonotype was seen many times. CDR3 DNA: TGTGCCAGCAGTGAAGTGCAGGGCAGGGTAGAAAGACTCTATGGCTACACCTTC. It encodes CASSEVQGRVERLYGYTF. This sequence joins TRBV6-1 and TRBJ1-2; D is possibly TRBD1 (5 bases). Per germline, CDR1 MNHNS and CDR2 SASEGT. This CDR3 has 18 residues. Trimming removed 1 base from V and 4 bases from J, with 22 bases in between.

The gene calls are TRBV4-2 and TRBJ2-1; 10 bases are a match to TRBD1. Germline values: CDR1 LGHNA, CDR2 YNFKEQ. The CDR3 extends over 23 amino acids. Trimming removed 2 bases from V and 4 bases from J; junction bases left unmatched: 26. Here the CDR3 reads CASSQPGTGAARDDWGLYNEQFF. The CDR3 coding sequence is TGTGCCAGCAGCCAACCCGGGACAGGGGCTGCCCGAGACGATTGGGGCCTATACAATGAGCAGTTCTTC.

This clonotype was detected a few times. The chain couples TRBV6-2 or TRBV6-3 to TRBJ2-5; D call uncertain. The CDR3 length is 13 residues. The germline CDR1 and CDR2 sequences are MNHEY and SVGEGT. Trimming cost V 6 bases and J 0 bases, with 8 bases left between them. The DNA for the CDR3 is TGTGCCAGCAGCCCTCAGTACCAAGAGACCCAGTACTTC. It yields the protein CASSPQYQETQYF.

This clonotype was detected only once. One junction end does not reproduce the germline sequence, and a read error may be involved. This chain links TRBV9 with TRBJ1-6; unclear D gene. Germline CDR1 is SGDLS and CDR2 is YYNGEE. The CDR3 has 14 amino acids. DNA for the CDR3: TGTGCCAGCAGCGTAGCAATTTATAATTCATCCCTCCACTTT. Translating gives CASSVAIYNSSLHF.

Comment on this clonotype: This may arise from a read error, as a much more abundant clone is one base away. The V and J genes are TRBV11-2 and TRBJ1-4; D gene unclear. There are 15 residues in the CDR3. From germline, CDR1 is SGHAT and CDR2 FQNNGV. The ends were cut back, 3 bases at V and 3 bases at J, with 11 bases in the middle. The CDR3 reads CASSLVETANEKLFF. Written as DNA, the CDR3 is TGTGCCAGCAGCTTGGTGGAAACAGCTAATGAAAAACTGTTTTTT.